The clone carrying this T cell receptor beta chain was seen more than once but under ten times. Its antigen remains unidentified. This entry belongs to a study of T-cell reconstitution after alpha-beta-depleted transplantation in children. The study's findings and limits: After transplant, high TCRbeta diversity at day 60 in some patients arose from surviving recipient T cells and thymic progenitors. Hyperexpanded clones declined; after one year, newly produced T cells mostly supplied diversity. Reportedly, roughly two months post-transplant, alpha-beta T cells arose from several hundred expanded graft clones.

V was trimmed by 3 bases and J by 2 bases, leaving 13 bases between them. This CDR3 is 14 amino acids long. Germline lookup yields CDR1 DFQATT and CDR2 SNEGSKA (reference sequence). The TCRbeta library incorporated unique molecular identifiers. In TCRdb, the PCR reads were re-called with MiXCR into one record per CDR3 protein. Here the sample spans roughly 340,000 distinct CDR3 sequences, under 20% being singletons. The TCR was taken from a male patient between 2 and 15 years old who had a stem cell transplant for acute lymphoblastic leukemia, so the T cells may come from the graft donor. This chain uses TRBV20-1 with TRBJ2-5; D gene uncertain. This material consisted of PBMCs, mostly from graft donor cells, taken 360 days after TCRalphabeta/CD19-depleted stem cell transplant. In DNA, the CDR3 is TGCAGTGCTAGCTTATTGAGTAAACAAGAGACCCAGTACTTC. It specifies CSASLLSKQETQYF.